The 15 T cell receptor beta chains reported below all come from one sample, sequenced in a study of blood T cell repertoires in COVID-19. Assay: immunoSEQ multiplex PCR; the TCRdb copy retains only in-frame clones and omits some. Of around 300,000 clones listed, 75% to 90% are singletons. The sample consisted of PBMCs or T cells enriched from blood (not recorded which). The receptors originated from a woman aged 18-29 years who had recovered from COVID-19.

The chain couples TRBV7-9 to TRBJ2-1, with 13 nucleotides matching TRBD2. Germline-derived CDR1 and CDR2 are SEHNR and FQNEAQ (reference sequence). Losses at the gene ends were 5 bases for V and 9 bases for J; bases not matched to a gene: 13. The CDR3 is 17 residues long. This CDR3 reads CASSPVRGLAGRSEQFF. CDR3 coding DNA: TGTGCCAGCAGCCCCGTCCGGGGACTAGCGGGACGTAGTGAGCAGTTCTTC.

J is TRBJ2-3 and V is TRBV24-1; tentatively, D is TRBD2 (5 bases). V was shortened by 5 bases and J by 2 bases, with 10 bases between the two germline ends. This CDR3 is built from 14 residues. Germline CDR1 is KGHDR and CDR2 is SFDVKD. Here the CDR3 DNA reads TGTGCCACCAGTGGTCGGCTAGCCACAGATACGCAGTATTTT. As protein: CATSGRLATDTQYF.

This clone came up once. The chain uses TRBV6-1 and TRBJ1-2, with 7 nucleotides matching TRBD1. This CDR3 has 14 residues. V gave up 3 bases and J gave up 6 bases; unmatched junction bases: 7. The V gene's germline CDR1 is MNHNS and CDR2 SASEGT. CDR3 in amino acids: CASSENRGVDGYTF. CDR3 nucleotides: TGTGCCAGCAGTGAGAACAGGGGAGTGGATGGCTACACCTTC.

This rearrangement joins TRBV11-2 to TRBJ1-1, with D possibly being TRBD1 (6 bases). CDR3 length: 14 amino acids. Per the germline V gene, CDR1 is SGHAT and CDR2 is FQNNGV. V lost 5 bases and J 1 base, leaving 11 bases between the germline ends. CDR3 loop: CASSPWTENTEAFF. The CDR3 nucleotides are TGTGCCAGCAGCCCTTGGACAGAGAACACTGAAGCTTTCTTT.

The CDR3 sequence is CATYTGAEAFF. The CDR3 DNA follows: TGTGCCACCTATACGGGGGCTGAAGCTTTCTTT. The V and J genes are TRBV19 and TRBJ1-1; possibly TRBD1 for D (5 bases). The CDR3 loop spans 11 amino acids. Germline CDR1 reads LNHDA; CDR2 reads SQIVND (reference sequence). The V gene lost 10 bases and the J gene lost 6 bases, with 12 bases spanning the gap.

V and J are TRBV5-1 and TRBJ1-1; perhaps TRBD1 as D (6 bases). The CDR3 has 14 amino acids. V lost 1 base and J lost 1, with 8 bases in between. Germline CDR1 SGHRS, CDR2 YFSETQ. The CDR3 DNA sequence: TGCGCCAGCAGCTTGCAGACAGGGAACACTGAAGCTTTCTTT. This gives the protein CASSLQTGNTEAFF.

The V call is TRBV5-1, the J call TRBJ2-5; 8 positions match TRBD1. The CDR3 consists of 16 residues. Trimming removed 4 bases from V and 4 bases from J; junction bases left unmatched: 12. The germline CDR1 and CDR2 sequences are SGHRS and YFSETQ. The CDR3 is CASSPGPRTGIETQYF. The CDR3 region has the DNA TGCGCCAGCAGCCCCGGCCCCCGGACAGGGATAGAGACCCAGTACTTC. The full variable domain, rest sourced from reference TRBV5-1 and TRBJ2-5, is KAGVTQTPRYLIKTRGQQVTLSCSPISGHRSVSWYQQTPGQGLQFLFEYFSETQRNKGNFPGRFSGRQFSNSRSEMNVSTLELGDSALYLCASSPGPRTGIETQYFGPGTRLLVL.

This chain links TRBV5-4 with TRBJ2-2; D is undetermined. The ends were cut back, 3 bases at V and 6 bases at J, with 9 bases in the middle. The CDR3 is 13 amino acids. Per germline, CDR1 SGHNT and CDR2 YYREEE (reference sequence). The CDR3 loop reads CASSSRNPGELFF. The CDR3 DNA sequence: TGTGCCAGCAGCTCTAGAAATCCCGGGGAGCTGTTTTTT.

Regarding this clone: One end of the junction varies from germline; a read error may be responsible. This chain joins TRBV20-1 and TRBJ2-1; 9 positions agree with TRBD2. Germline V gene data show CDR1 as DFQATT and CDR2 as SNEGSKA (reference sequence). The length of the CDR3 is 11 residues. DNA of the CDR3: TGCAGTGCGGTGCGGGGGGGCAGGGGAATCTTC. This translates into CSAVRGGRGIF.

This chain uses TRBV5-1 with TRBJ2-2, with 9 positions matching TRBD2. Germline values: CDR1 SGHRS, CDR2 YFSETQ. V shed 2 bases and J 1 base; nucleotides not matched to a gene: 3. The CDR3 totals 16 residues. The CDR3 region has the DNA TGCGCCAGCAGCTTCATTAGCGGGGGGAACACCGGGGAGCTGTTTTTT. Its protein product is CASSFISGGNTGELFF.

This chain joins TRBV27 and TRBJ2-1; tentatively, D is TRBD1 (5 bases). Trimming stripped 5 bases from V and 3 bases from J, with 8 bases between. Germline loops: CDR1 MNHEY, CDR2 SMNVEV (reference sequence). The CDR3 is 13 residues long. CDR3 residues: CASSPRVYNEQFF. CDR3 in DNA: TGTGCCAGCAGTCCCAGGGTCTACAATGAGCAGTTCTTC.

The chain employs TRBV5-1 and TRBJ1-2; maybe TRBD1 (6 bases). The CDR3 spans 15 residues. With 4 bases removed from V and 2 bases from J, the gap between germline ends came to 15 bases. The germline V gene has CDR1 SGHRS and CDR2 YFSETQ. CDR3 amino acids: CASSDGTRQNYGYTF. The CDR3 DNA reads TGCGCCAGCAGCGACGGGACACGCCAAAACTATGGCTACACCTTC.

The chain recombines TRBV6-5 with TRBJ1-1; no clear D gene. CDR1 is MNHEY, CDR2 SVGAGI, per germline. CDR3 length: 12 residues. Trimming removed 5 bases at V and 1 base at J, with 5 bases between. In DNA, the CDR3 is TGTGCCAGCAGTCCAGGGAACACTGAAGCTTTCTTT. This sequence encodes CASSPGNTEAFF.

The chain couples TRBV6-5 to TRBJ1-5, with D tentatively TRBD1 (5 bases). With 6 bases removed from V and 3 bases from J, the gap between germline ends came to 12 bases. The CDR3 extends over 14 amino acids. The V gene's germline CDR1 is MNHEY and CDR2 SVGAGI. The CDR3 DNA is TGTGCCAGCAGAGCCCAGGGTCCCAATCAGCCCCAGCATTTT. Protein sequence: CASRAQGPNQPQHF.

The J gene is TRBJ1-1, the V gene TRBV19; D possibly corresponds to TRBD1 (6 bases). Trimming took off 3 bases at V and 1 base at J, with 12 bases between the two ends. Looked up from germline, CDR1 is LNHDA and CDR2 is SQIVND (reference sequence). The CDR3 has 15 residues. CDR3: CASSIILGQNTEAFF. The CDR3 nucleotides read TGTGCCAGTAGTATTATTCTGGGACAGAACACTGAAGCTTTCTTT. Full variable domain (remainder filled in from reference TRBV19 and TRBJ1-1): DGGITQSPKYLFRKEGQNVTLSCEQNLNHDAMYWYRQDPGQGLRLIYYSQIVNDFQKGDIAEGYSVSREKKESFPLTVTSAQKNPTAFYLCASSIILGQNTEAFFGQGTRLTVV.